These 15 T cell receptor beta chains were sequenced from one sample in a study of blood T cells in healthy people across ages. The use of a sample-barcoded 5' primer and a J-beta primer mix characterized a second PCR of roughly 6 to 11 cycles. Via MiXCR, TCRdb re-called the 5' RACE reads, giving one row per CDR3 protein. The table shows approximately 1,000,000 distinct CDR3 sequences, with less than 50% occurring only once. Sample: blood. The receptors originated from a woman aged 60 to 75 in good health.

The V and J genes are TRBV7-2 and TRBJ2-7, with 8 bases matching TRBD2. Germline-derived CDR1 and CDR2 are SGHTA and FQGNSA. The V gene end was trimmed by 2 bases and the J gene end by 5 bases; junction bases not matched to a gene: 11. CDR3 length equals 16 residues. The CDR3 is CASSLRIRGAGDEQYF. CDR3 nucleotides: TGTGCCAGCAGCTTACGCATCCGGGGAGCGGGAGACGAGCAGTACTTC.

The CDR3: CSARDGQDWYNEQFF. The DNA for the CDR3 is TGCAGTGCTAGAGATGGGCAGGATTGGTACAATGAGCAGTTCTTC. This chain uses TRBV20-1 with TRBJ2-1; D not resolved. The germline V gene has CDR1 DFQATT and CDR2 SNEGSKA (reference sequence). This CDR3 spans 15 amino acids. Trimming took 0 bases from V and 4 from J, leaving 13 bases between them.

This chain connects TRBV7-9 to TRBJ1-2, with D perhaps TRBD1 (6 bases). Looked up from germline, CDR1 is SEHNR and CDR2 is FQNEAQ (reference sequence). CDR3 length: 15 residues. Trimming stripped 1 base from V and 3 bases from J, with 12 bases between. The CDR3 nucleotides are TGTGCCAGCAGCTTAGGGACAGACAGCGACTATGGCTACACCTTC. Translation: CASSLGTDSDYGYTF.

This sequence joins TRBV28 and TRBJ2-5, with 8 bases that match TRBD1. V gave up 10 bases and J gave up 7 bases; unmatched junction bases: 8. The CDR3 has 12 residues. From germline, CDR1 is MDHEN and CDR2 SYDVKM. As DNA, the CDR3 is TGTGCCACAACAGGGGGATTCGCGACCCAGTACTTC. Translated, it gives CATTGGFATQYF.

The chain uses TRBV6-2 or TRBV6-3 and TRBJ2-1; 9 nucleotides match TRBD2. J lost 4 bases, V lost 7 bases, and 8 bases had no gene match. The CDR3 is 15 amino acids. Looked up from germline, CDR1 is MNHEY and CDR2 is SVGEGT. CDR3 amino acids: CASNSLRGGYNEQFF. CDR3 DNA: TGTGCCAGCAACTCTCTGCGGGGGGGATACAATGAGCAGTTCTTC.

In this sample, this clonotype turned up a few times. V is TRBV28 and J is TRBJ2-7; 10 bases fit TRBD2. CDR3 size: 17 residues. Trimming took 4 bases from V and 2 from J; bases not matched to a gene: 11. Germline CDR1 reads MDHEN; CDR2 reads SYDVKM. The CDR3 nucleotides read TGTGCCAGCAGTTCGTTGGCCGGGACTAGCGAAACCTACGAGCAGTACTTC. Translating it yields CASSSLAGTSETYEQYF.

V is TRBV4-1 and J is TRBJ2-5; D remains ambiguous. There are 13 residues in the CDR3. Germline lookup yields CDR1 MGHRA and CDR2 YSYEKL. With 0 bases removed from V and 7 bases from J, the gap between germline ends came to 9 bases. CDR3 DNA: TGCGCCAGCAGCCAAGACACCGGCCGGACCCAGTACTTC. Translation: CASSQDTGRTQYF.

V and J are TRBV12-3 or TRBV12-4 and TRBJ1-1; 10 positions match TRBD1. The CDR3 consists of 15 residues. V lost 5 bases, J lost 6 bases, and 9 bases stayed unmatched. CDR3 coding DNA: TGTGCCAGCAGTCCCAGGACAGGGGGGGGGGCTGAAGCTTTCTTT. Protein product: CASSPRTGGGAEAFF.

This clonotype has more than one count but fewer than ten. The chain links TRBV12-3 or TRBV12-4 to TRBJ2-7, with a tentative D call TRBD2 (6 bases). CDR3 length: 12 amino acids. The V end lost 6 bases, the J end lost 6 bases, and 12 bases lay between the germline ends. The CDR3 DNA sequence: TGTGCCAGCAGCTCAGGGAGGTCCGAGCAGTACTTC. It specifies CASSSGRSEQYF.

A word on this clonotype: It may be a read error: a sequence one base away is much more abundant. J is TRBJ2-1 and V is TRBV9; D is unresolved. Trimming removed 1 base from V and 1 base from J, with 0 bases in between. Germline CDR1 and CDR2: SGDLS and YYNGEE. CDR3 length: 12 amino acids. CDR3 protein: CASSVSYNEQFF. CDR3 bases: TGTGCCAGCAGCGTATCCTACAATGAGCAGTTCTTC.

The chain recombines TRBV12-3 or TRBV12-4 with TRBJ2-3, with TRBD2 matching 8 bases. The CDR3 is made up of 16 amino acids. After removal of 8 bases from V and 4 bases from J, the junction contained 14 bases not matched to a gene. CDR3: CASYVTKRESPDTQYF. The CDR3 DNA reads TGTGCCAGCTACGTAACGAAGCGGGAGTCACCAGATACGCAGTATTTT.

This rearrangement joins TRBV20-1 to TRBJ2-7, with 8 positions matching TRBD2. Germline values: CDR1 DFQATT, CDR2 SNEGSKA (reference sequence). The length of the CDR3 is 14 residues. V lost 0 bases to trimming and J lost 5 bases; unmatched junction nucleotides: 6. The CDR3 sequence: CSAREGLEIHEQYF. DNA of the CDR3: TGCAGTGCTAGAGAGGGACTAGAGATCCACGAGCAGTACTTC.

V is TRBV5-1 and J is TRBJ2-7; D might be TRBD2 (6 bases). This CDR3 has 12 residues. Germline V CDR1 and CDR2: SGHRS, YFSETQ. Between the trimmed V and J ends, which lost 7 bases and 1 base, there was a span of 9 bases. CDR3 residues: CASGGDSYEQYF. The CDR3 coding sequence is TGCGCCAGCGGCGGGGATTCCTACGAGCAGTACTTC.

This clonotype was detected only a few times. The chain recombines TRBV6-1 with TRBJ2-3, with 10 bases identical to TRBD1. The CDR3 is 17 residues long. Losses at the gene ends were 4 bases for V and 5 bases for J; bases not matched to a gene: 12. CDR1 MNHNS and CDR2 SASEGT come from the germline V gene. CDR3 sequence: CASSVPRGQGKEDTQYF. CDR3 DNA sequence: TGTGCCAGCAGTGTCCCCCGGGGACAGGGGAAGGAAGATACGCAGTATTTT.

J is TRBJ2-3 and V is TRBV20-1, with 12 bases fitting TRBD2. The V gene's germline CDR1 is DFQATT and CDR2 SNEGSKA (reference sequence). Trimming took 5 bases from V and 6 from J; bases not matched to a gene: 9. The CDR3 runs 15 residues. This CDR3 reads CSAPETSGRTDTQYF. CDR3 bases: TGCAGTGCTCCCGAGACTAGCGGGAGAACGGATACGCAGTATTTT.